This TCR beta chain was retrieved from a study of T cell responses to AZD1222 COVID-19 vaccine. Germline assignment: CDR1 LGHNA and CDR2 YNFKEQ. The CDR3 length is 17 residues. Trimming cost V 1 base and J 3 bases; bases outside gene matches: 8. TCRdb's table, derived via immunoSEQ multiplex PCR, lists solely in-frame clones and lacks some. The data contain more than 100,000 clones, 65% to 90% of them seen just once; the ten biggest clones take up approximately 8.1%. This clonotype originated in an adult in good health. The sample was peripheral blood, taken on day 0 of AZD1222 vaccination. V is TRBV4-2 and J is TRBJ2-1; 8 positions match TRBD2. Here the CDR3 DNA reads TGTGCCAGCAGCCAAGCCCTTAGCGGGGCCCTCTACAATGAGCAGTTCTTC. Its translation is CASSQALSGALYNEQFF.